Shown below are 17 T cell receptor beta chains from a single sample sequenced in a study of blood T cell repertoires in COVID-19. Generated by immunoSEQ multiplex PCR, the TCRdb table keeps only in-frame clones and is missing some. The table lists around 260,000 clones, 90% of them singletons. Material: PBMCs or T cells enriched from blood (not recorded which). All receptors derive from a woman under 40 who had recovered from COVID-19.

The chain is built from TRBV24-1 and TRBJ2-7, with 16 bases aligning to TRBD2. This CDR3 is 16 amino acids long. In germline, CDR1 is KGHDR, CDR2 SFDVKD. V trimming: 2 bases; J trimming: 9 bases; junction bases outside the gene matches: 6. The CDR3 bases are TGTGCCACCAGTGATTCGGGGACTAGCGGGAGGGCAGGGCAGTACTTC. Residues: CATSDSGTSGRAGQYF.

CDR3 nucleotides: TGTGCCAGCTCTGCGAAGGGGGATGAAAAACTGTTTTTT. Its protein is CASSAKGDEKLFF. The chain recombines TRBV18 with TRBJ1-4, with a possible D match to TRBD1 (6 bases). V was trimmed by 6 bases and J by 6 bases, leaving 11 bases between them. This CDR3 has 13 amino acids. CDR1 and CDR2 (germline): KGHSH, LQKENI. Variable domain in full (rest from reference TRBV18 and TRBJ1-4): NAGVMQNPRHLVRRRGQEARLRCSPMKGHSHVYWYRQLPEEGLKFMVYLQKENIIDESGMPKERFSAEFPKEGPSILRIQQVVRGDSAAYFCASSAKGDEKLFFGSGTQLSVL.

The chain uses TRBV5-1 and TRBJ2-7, with 10 bases fitting TRBD1. The CDR3 has 15 amino acids. V was pared by 4 bases and J by 6 bases, with 10 bases of the junction left unmatched. CDR1 and CDR2 from the germline V gene are SGHRS and YFSETQ. The CDR3 region has the DNA TGCGCCAGCAGCACTCAGACAGGGGGCGCGTCCGAGCAGTACTTC. This codes for CASSTQTGGASEQYF.

The chain combines TRBV3-1 (or the pseudogene TRBV3-2) with TRBJ1-2, with 11 positions matching TRBD1. CDR3 length: 15 amino acids. The V segment lost 1 base and the J segment 8 bases; nucleotides outside the gene matches: 6. Germline loops: CDR1 LGHDT, CDR2 YNNKEL (reference sequence). CDR3 sequence reads: CASSQGGQGAFGYTF. The CDR3 DNA follows: TGTGCCAGCAGCCAAGGTGGACAGGGGGCCTTCGGCTACACCTTC.

Many counts were recorded for this clone. The rearrangement uses TRBV4-3 and TRBJ2-1; D possibly corresponds to TRBD2 (6 bases). Looked up from germline, CDR1 is LGHNA and CDR2 is YSLEER. The CDR3 loop spans 16 amino acids. Trimming cost V 0 bases and J 4 bases, with 13 bases left between them. CDR3 coding DNA: TGCGCCAGCAGCCAAGAATGGCGGGAAGGTTACAATGAGCAGTTCTTC. Its translation: CASSQEWREGYNEQFF.

This clone is a singleton in its sample. This rearrangement joins TRBV10-3 to TRBJ1-2, with D possibly being TRBD1 (5 bases). CDR3 length: 14 amino acids. The V end was cut by 2 bases, the J end by 7 bases, with 14 bases between. Germline CDR1 reads ENHRY; CDR2 reads SYGVKD. As DNA, the CDR3 is TGTGCCATCAGTGAGACAGGTGGGGTCTCTGGCTACACCTTC. Translating it yields CAISETGGVSGYTF.

This chain connects TRBV7-8 to TRBJ2-2, with D hard to call. Trimming removed 5 bases from V and 5 bases from J, with 9 bases in between. CDR3 length equals 13 residues. The germline V gene encodes CDR1 SGHVS and CDR2 FQNEAQ. CDR3 nucleotides: TGTGCCAGCAGCCCGAGAGAGACCGGGGAGCTGTTTTTT. It specifies CASSPRETGELFF.

The chain has TRBV3-1 (or the pseudogene TRBV3-2) and TRBJ2-7, with 7 bases identical to TRBD2. The CDR3 is 15 amino acids. The germline CDR1 and CDR2 sequences are LGHDT and YNNKEL (reference sequence). V trimming: 0 bases; J trimming: 3 bases; junction bases outside the gene matches: 5. CDR3 DNA: TGTGCCAGCAGCCAAGATCTAGCGGAGGGCTACGAGCAGTACTTC. Translation gives CASSQDLAEGYEQYF.

This clone has just a few counts. V gene TRBV7-9 combines with J gene TRBJ2-3, with D tentatively TRBD2 (5 bases). Trimming stripped 1 base from V and 2 bases from J, with 7 bases between. Germline lookup yields CDR1 SEHNR and CDR2 FQNEAQ (reference sequence). The CDR3 has 14 residues. This chain's CDR3 is CASSLDSATDTQYF. Written as DNA, the CDR3 is TGTGCCAGCAGCTTAGATAGCGCCACAGATACGCAGTATTTT. The variable domain in full, with the rest retrieved from reference TRBV7-9 and TRBJ2-3, is DTGVSQNPRHKITKRGQNVTFRCDPISEHNRLYWYRQTLGQGPEFLTYFQNEAQLEKSRLLSDRFSAERPKGSFSTLEIQRTEQGDSAMYLCASSLDSATDTQYFGPGTRLTVL.

The chain is built from TRBV6-5 and TRBJ2-1; weak D call: TRBD1 (6 bases). Germline V lookup: CDR1 MNHEY, CDR2 SVGAGI. The CDR3 is 15 residues long. V gave up 5 bases and J gave up 4 bases, with 15 bases separating them. CDR3 nucleotide sequence: TGTGCCAGCAGTCAACAGGGTGACCAATACAATGAGCAGTTCTTC. Protein product: CASSQQGDQYNEQFF.

Only one count was recorded for this clone. The V and J genes are TRBV2 and TRBJ2-3, with 7 bases identical to TRBD1. Germline V gene data show CDR1 as SNHLY and CDR2 as FYNNEI. J was trimmed by 2 bases and V by 6 bases; bases with no gene match: 5. This CDR3 is 14 amino acids long. CDR3 sequence: CASRDTGATDTQYF. CDR3 DNA sequence: TGTGCCAGCAGGGATACAGGGGCCACAGATACGCAGTATTTT.

The rearrangement uses TRBV14 and TRBJ2-1; the D gene is possibly TRBD2 (6 bases). Per the germline V gene, CDR1 is SGHDN and CDR2 is FVKESK. CDR3 length equals 15 residues. The V end lost 1 base, the J end lost 2 bases, and 9 bases lay between the germline ends. In DNA form, the CDR3 reads TGTGCCAGCAGCCAAGGCGGGGACCCCTACAATGAGCAGTTCTTC. Its translation is CASSQGGDPYNEQFF.

The chain joins TRBV2 to TRBJ1-4; tentative D call: TRBD1 (5 bases). Germline V gene lookup returns CDR1 SNHLY and CDR2 FYNNEI. V was pared by 6 bases and J by 3 bases, with 8 bases between. The CDR3 runs to 13 residues. CDR3 in amino acids: CASSRQSNEKLFF. CDR3 coding DNA: TGTGCCAGCAGCCGACAGTCTAATGAAAAACTGTTTTTT.

This chain connects TRBV3-1 (or the pseudogene TRBV3-2) to TRBJ1-2; no reliable D call. Germline V gene sequence: CDR1 LGHDT, CDR2 YNNKEL (reference sequence). V shed 4 bases and J shed 6 bases, with 15 bases lying between them. The CDR3 is 14 residues long. The CDR3 nucleotides read TGTGCCAGCAGCCCCTCTACAGAGACCAATGGCTACACCTTC. It codes for CASSPSTETNGYTF.

CDR3 amino acids: CASSSAPPQGSYGYTF. The CDR3, as DNA: TGTGCCAGCAGTTCAGCACCTCCCCAGGGAAGCTATGGCTACACCTTC. This rearrangement joins TRBV28 to TRBJ1-2, with a tentative D call TRBD1 (5 bases). This CDR3 is built from 16 residues. Trimming took 4 bases from V and 4 from J, leaving 19 bases between them. Germline V gene lookup returns CDR1 MDHEN and CDR2 SYDVKM.

The chain is built from TRBV7-9 and TRBJ2-7; a possible D gene is TRBD2 (5 bases). V gave up 6 bases and J gave up 7 bases, with 19 bases separating them. This CDR3 spans 14 amino acids. Germline values: CDR1 SEHNR, CDR2 FQNEAQ (reference sequence). The DNA for the CDR3 is TGTGCCAGCAGTTCCACAGAGACTACGTTGGAGCAGTACTTC. This gives the protein CASSSTETTLEQYF.

This clone has a single count. This chain uses TRBV6-6 with TRBJ1-4; D is unresolved. V was pared by 2 bases and J by 8 bases, with 9 bases between. This CDR3 contains 13 residues. Germline loops: CDR1 MNHNY, CDR2 SVGAGI (reference sequence). The CDR3 reads CASSYGPREKLFF. CDR3 bases: TGTGCCAGCAGTTACGGGCCACGGGAAAAACTGTTTTTT.